The source of this T cell receptor beta chain is a study of T cells expressing NK-cell markers. Study-wide findings and caveats: More than five donors had dominant NKG2C+ clonotypes that comprised about 1.0-7.0% of their CD8+ T cells.

No DNA is given; TCRdb re-called the 5' RACE reads and lists each CDR3 protein once. This repertoire includes some 410,000 distinct CDR3 sequences. Germline CDR1 reads DFQATT; CDR2 reads SNEGSKA (reference sequence). The CDR3 consists of 15 residues. Note on this clonotype: Its antigen is currently unknown.

The specimen was blood T cells: a sorted CD56 or NKG2C T cell subset, CD4+ or CD8+ T cells, or bulk PBMC T cells (not recorded which). This sequence originates from a woman aged 18-70 years in good health. V and J are TRBV20-1 and TRBJ2-7; TCRdb's D gene call, TRBD2, goes unchecked for lack of DNA. Here the CDR3 reads CSARNAGTSGPEQYF.